This TCR beta chain was captured by sequencing in a study of cytomegalovirus exposure and HLA in healthy donors (dated by TCRdb to 2017 to 2019). Turning to the overall study: According to an earlier analysis of 587 of the donors, about 179 million T cells yielded roughly 100 million unique TCR beta sequences and more than 250 Gb of sequence data. The number of typed donors differed by locus: 629-630 for A, B, C, DRB1 and DQB1; some 540 for DQA1; over 600 for DPA1; and around 470 for DPB1. Because of strong linkage in the cohort, roughly 5 DR-DQ haplotypes were treated as single units for association and clustering. In the later analysis, no new phenotypic data were used to find candidate immune exposures; instead, reliance was placed on TCR beta sequences and their occurrence across donors. The study aimed to test whether cataloging public T cell receptors could reveal signatures of past pathogen exposure. A later genetic analysis took genome-wide SNP genotypes for about three fifths of the roughly 700 donors and used that subset as a discovery cohort. In an earlier analysis of roughly 580 of the donors, high-throughput TCR beta sequencing was used to judge whether each TCR beta V gene segment behaved as functional or pseudogenic. All discovery cohort repertoires had been generated on a single sequencing platform. Among several hundred genotyped donors of the cohort, an average of roughly 230,000 unique TCR beta nucleotide sequences was sequenced per donor, of which about 19% were non-productive. A later analysis re-examined previously published TCR beta repertoires from 610 or so donors and added high-resolution HLA genotyping to investigate patterns of TCR occurrence. The T cell repertoires of several hundred subjects were profiled by immunosequencing and related to cytomegalovirus serostatus. HLA typing covered class I and class II loci at four-digit resolution. Roughly 300 gigabases of sequencing data and approximately 85 million unique TCR sequences were included in an early release covering about 620 HLA-typed donors. To predict cytomegalovirus infection status, the study combined high-throughput TCR immunosequencing, statistical association of individual TCRs with disease status, and machine learning. Alongside the repertoire data, information on donor age, sex, ethnicity and CMV serostatus was compiled. In addition to the first cohort of 666 subjects, a separate validation cohort of 120 different subjects was used. The genetic ancestry cluster associated with self-reported Caucasian donors included about four fifths of the approximately 430 genotyped donors.

Turning to this clone: Its antigen is unknown. No base qualities exist here, and no much larger clone lies one base off it.

The method was the immunoSEQ multiplex PCR assay. For the multiplex PCR, a mixture combining 60 forward primers for TCR Vbeta segments and 13 reverse primers for TCR Jbeta segments was used. The CDR3 region of rearranged TCR beta genes was amplified from genomic DNA by a multiplex PCR assay. Amplified TCR beta libraries were sequenced as 87-base-pair reads on the Illumina HiSeq System. In the source study's methods: A later analysis tallied tens of millions of unique TCR beta chains across the 700 or so repertoires, and some 12 million of those chains were shared by two or more donors. To remove PCR and sequencing errors, raw reads were error-corrected and collapsed into unique sequences using a nearest-neighbor algorithm that merged closely related sequences. To assign V, D and J gene segments, CDR3 sequences were aligned to IMGT reference sequences. For a sequence to be retained, at least a six-nucleotide match to both a V gene segment and a J gene segment was required. A rearrangement counted as productive if the CDR3 had no stop codons and remained in frame with V and J, and every other rearrangement counted as non-productive. Following IMGT convention, CDR3 was defined as the stretch from the second conserved V-encoded cysteine to the conserved J-encoded phenylalanine. The earlier analysis of approximately 590 of the donors excluded any sequence lacking an unambiguous match to a single V gene segment. An earlier analysis of just under 600 of the donors called V segments functional above 56.7% productive rearrangements and segregating when the between-donor standard deviation exceeded 5%. A statistical classification framework was developed to diagnose cytomegalovirus status using the catalog of TCR beta chain sequences. In a later analysis, TCR nucleotide sequences were compared against IMGT/GENE-DB human TR gene sequences so that V and J genes could be assigned. In a later analysis, CDR3 sequences and most-parsimonious VDJ recombination scenarios were assigned using the TCRdist pipeline. A later analysis defined each TCR beta chain by its CDR3 amino acid sequence plus V-gene family, and excluded reads lacking a unique V-gene family. To address suspected cross-contamination and a sequencing artifact, a later analysis removed around 590 highly shared, low-generation-probability nucleotide sequences. In a later analysis, a clonal expansion index for each public chain was calculated from normalized within-repertoire ranks of inferred template counts. A later analysis computed generation probabilities with a VDJ recombination model fitted to out-of-frame rearrangements, and checked the results against IGoR. A later analysis scored TCR-TCR, TCR-HLA and TCR-CMV co-occurrence with hypergeometric tests, applying a repertoire-size bias correction to TCR pairs. To estimate false discovery rates, a later analysis permuted the HLA or CMV assignments 20 times. In a later analysis, co-occurring TCRs were grouped with DBSCAN, and TCRdist sequence similarity was added when clustering was performed within HLA-allele-positive subsets. Repertoires with fewer than 30,000 or more than 120,000 public chains, plus five repertoires with anomalous nucleotide sharing, were excluded from co-occurrence clustering. As stored in TCRdb, this immuneACCESS dataset retains in-frame rearrangements with V and J assigned. A fraction of the clones does not appear; measured against another copy, unresolved V genes explain less than half of the discrepancy, and the remainder lacks a known reason. V, J and clone size were drawn from that table, and D and trimming were deduced from the DNA. For this sample the table gives about 130,000 clones, of which roughly three quarters were detected only once. Together, the top ten hold less than 4% of the sample.

V and J lose 5 bases and 0 bases, and a span of 11 bases separates them. The CDR3 holds 15 amino acids from the cysteine to the phenylalanine. This entry keeps only the CDR3 DNA: 45 bases, framed from base 1. CDR1 and CDR2, per the germline V gene (reference sequence), are MNHEY and SMNVEV. Overall study outcomes, separate from this receptor: The authors suggested that the approach could potentially be generalized to other disease states and immunological phenotypes. When HLA alleles, especially DR and DQ, strongly co-occurred, attributing TCR associations to individual alleles was difficult. A later analysis found that HLA-associated TCR beta chains were more clonally expanded and had lower generation probabilities than equally common non-associated chains. The classifier was reported to diagnose cytomegalovirus status with high specificity and sensitivity in both the original and validation cohorts. According to a later analysis, most CMV-associated TCR beta chains appeared to be HLA-restricted, and the HLA associations seemed to be driven largely by CMV exposure. Broadly in line with IMGT annotations, most TCR beta V segments showed up in productive rearrangements about 90% or about 30% of the time in an earlier analysis of around 600 of the donors. Because counts were too low, about 18 rarely observed V segments, including chromosome 9 orphons, were excluded from the earlier analysis of 500 to 700 of the donors. According to a later analysis, TCR association rates differed among HLA loci, with DRB1 alleles showing the most associated TCRs and HLA-C alleles showing the fewest. A further reported finding was that TCR beta sequences accurately predicted the HLA-A and HLA-B alleles for most subjects in the first cohort. Most TCR sequences were seen in very few donors, while some public TCRs were found in many individuals. Because the 87-base-pair reads could not distinguish some IMGT-functional V segments, including TRBV6-2 and TRBV6-3, those segments were excluded. A later analysis reported that several top co-occurrence clusters appeared linked to parvovirus B19, influenza, CMV and Epstein-Barr virus. A later genetic analysis reported fewer N-insertions in productive TCRs among donors in an Asian-associated ancestry cluster than the roughly 670-donor mean. At a false discovery rate of 0.05, a later analysis linked around 15,000 TCR beta sequences to specific HLA alleles. V-gene and J-gene trimming of TCR beta chains was associated with a missense DCLRE1C variant in a later genetic analysis, and the association was replicated in an independent cohort. Three of the identified cytomegalovirus-associated TCR beta chains were confirmed in vitro to be specific for cytomegalovirus antigens. Sequencing depth was assumed to be roughly uniform across donors in the presence/absence analyses, though that assumption may not hold. Correlated functional status among segregating V segments might reflect linkage disequilibrium, but an unknown experimental factor could not be ruled out. A cluster of highly shared sequence variants was judged likely to represent a technical artifact of the sequencing pipeline. Because HLA typing was missing for some donors at each locus, association tests included only the typed subset. In the study, 150 to 200 TCR beta chains were listed as associated with cytomegalovirus. The cohort was sequenced for TCR beta chains only, and without alpha or paired-chain data the features that could be detected were limited. For the cohort, immune exposure information was limited to CMV serostatus.

The cohort consisted of approximately 690 healthy bone marrow donors. Cohort members were all nominally healthy when sampled, although unrecorded immune exposures were likely present. The donor was CMV seronegative and was included in the group of 352 seronegative cohort members. Each donor provided a peripheral blood sample, and peripheral blood mononuclear cells were used for TCR beta sequencing. The Qiagen DNeasy Blood Extraction Kit was used to extract genomic DNA from the blood cell samples. The chain couples TRBV27 to TRBJ1-5; confidence is insufficient to name the D gene. The sequenced sample consisted of PBMCs. The sequence was collected from a man aged 30 to 45 in good health and CMV-seronegative. This receptor has the CDR3 CASSQADNSNQPQHF. The DNA is as follows: TGTGCCAGCAGTCAGGCAGATAATAGCAATCAGCCCCAGCATTTT.